These 5 T cell receptor beta chains share one sample of origin, sequenced in a study of T cells in women clearing cervical HPV infection. Data came from immunoSEQ multiplex PCR; TCRdb stores just in-frame clones and leaves some out. The sample table sets out roughly 48,000 clones. Source material: blood buffy coat. The receptors were sampled from a woman between 18 and 70 years old with a cervical HPV16 infection that either progressed to CIN3+ or cleared (not recorded which).

Note on this clone: The CDR3 end is not reached by the read, which stops 3 residues before it; the germline J gene fills it in. The V gene is TRBV5-1, the J gene TRBJ1-2; 8 nucleotides agree with TRBD1. The CDR3 totals 15 residues. Germline V gives CDR1 SGHRS, CDR2 YFSETQ. The J segment lost 1 base and the V segment lost 4 bases, leaving 6 bases of the junction unmatched. Partial CDR3 DNA: TGCGCCAGCAGCGGAAGACAGGGGATTAACTATGGC. Its protein product is CASSGRQGINYG. The CDR3 in full is CASSGRQGINYGYTF.

For this clone: The CDR3 extends 3 residues past the end of the read, so its final part is completed from the germline J gene. The V call is TRBV5-1, the J call TRBJ2-7, with 9 bases lining up with TRBD2. From germline, CDR1 is SGHRS and CDR2 YFSETQ. This CDR3 is 13 amino acids long. V gave up 5 bases and J gave up 1 base; unmatched junction bases: 1. The covered CDR3 bases are TGCGCCAGCAGGACTAGCGGATCCTACGAG. Encoded protein: CASRTSGSYE. The full CDR3 reads CASRTSGSYEQYF.

With respect to this clone: The CDR3 extends 3 residues past the end of the read, so its final part is completed from the germline J gene. The chain carries TRBV2 and TRBJ2-1, with 7 nucleotides matching TRBD2. The CDR3 runs to 16 residues. Germline lookup yields CDR1 SNHLY and CDR2 FYNNEI. J lost 6 bases, V lost 5 bases, and 13 bases had no gene match. CDR3 sequence: CASSPPGLGSGNEQFF. Partial CDR3 DNA: TGTGCCAGCAGTCCCCCCGGACTAGGTTCGGGCAATGAG. The variable domain in full, completed from reference TRBV2 and TRBJ2-1, reads EPEVTQTPSHQVTQMGQEVILRCVPISNHLYFYWYRQILGQKVEFLVSFYNNEISEKSEIFDDQFSVERPDGSNFTLKIRSTKLEDSAMYFCASSPPGLGSGNEQFFGPGTRLTVL.

Concerning this clone: The read ends 3 residues before the CDR3 terminus; that terminus is restored from the germline J gene. V gene TRBV28 combines with J gene TRBJ2-7; 11 positions match TRBD2. CDR1 MDHEN and CDR2 SYDVKM come from the germline V gene. The CDR3 runs 17 residues. With V trimmed by 4 bases and J by 3 bases, 11 bases remained unmatched. The CDR3 reads CASSSGQRTSGFYEQYF. The covered CDR3 bases are TGTGCCAGCAGTTCAGGCCAGCGGACTAGCGGGTTCTACGAG. The full variable domain, with the rest looked up from reference TRBV28 and TRBJ2-7, is DVKVTQSSRYLVKRTGEKVFLECVQDMDHENMFWYRQDPGLGLRLIYFSYDVKMKEKGDIPEGYSVSREKKERFSLILESASTNQTSMYLCASSSGQRTSGFYEQYFGPGTRLTVT.

Comment on this clone: With the read ending 3 residues before the CDR3 end, the germline J gene is used to fill in that end. This chain links TRBV28 with TRBJ2-7; 7 bases line up with TRBD1. The germline CDR1 and CDR2 sequences are MDHEN and SYDVKM. After removal of 6 bases from V and 4 bases from J, the junction contained 12 bases not matched to a gene. The CDR3 is 15 amino acids. The CDR3: CASSRTGQLFYEQYF. The covered CDR3 bases are TGTGCCAGCAGCCGGACGGGACAGCTATTTTACGAG. Full variable domain (rest looked up from reference TRBV28 and TRBJ2-7): DVKVTQSSRYLVKRTGEKVFLECVQDMDHENMFWYRQDPGLGLRLIYFSYDVKMKEKGDIPEGYSVSREKKERFSLILESASTNQTSMYLCASSRTGQLFYEQYFGPGTRLTVT.